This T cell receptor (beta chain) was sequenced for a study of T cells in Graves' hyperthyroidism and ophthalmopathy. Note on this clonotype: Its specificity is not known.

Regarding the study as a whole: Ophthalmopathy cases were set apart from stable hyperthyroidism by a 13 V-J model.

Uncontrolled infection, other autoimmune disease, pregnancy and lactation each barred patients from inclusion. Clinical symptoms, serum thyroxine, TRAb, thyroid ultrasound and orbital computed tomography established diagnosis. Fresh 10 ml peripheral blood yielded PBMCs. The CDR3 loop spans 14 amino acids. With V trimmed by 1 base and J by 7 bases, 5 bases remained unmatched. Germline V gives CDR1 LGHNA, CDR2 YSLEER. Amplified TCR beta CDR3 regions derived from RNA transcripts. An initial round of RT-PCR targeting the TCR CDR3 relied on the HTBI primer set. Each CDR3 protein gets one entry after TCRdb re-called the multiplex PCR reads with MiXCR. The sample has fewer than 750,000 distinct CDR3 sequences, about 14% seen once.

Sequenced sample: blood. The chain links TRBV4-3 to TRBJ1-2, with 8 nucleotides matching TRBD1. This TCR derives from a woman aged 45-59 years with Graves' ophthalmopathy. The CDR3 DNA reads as TGCGCCAGCAGCCAAGGAGACAGGGGAGGTGGCTACACCTTC. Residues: CASSQGDRGGGYTF.